This entry lists 25 T cell receptor beta chains sequenced from one sample in a study of graft-versus-host responses after intestinal transplantation. Lamina propria and intraepithelial lymphocytes were released by processing graft tissue. Produced via immunoSEQ multiplex PCR; TCRdb's table is partial and in-frame only. The sample contains roughly 11,000 clones, 70% to 80% of which appear only once. The specimen comprised ileum tissue, sampled about 140 days after intestinal transplantation. The receptors come from a human patient who received an intestinal transplant, so some T cells may come from the graft donor.

The V and J genes are TRBV5-6 and TRBJ2-3; D call uncertain. The ends were cut back, 0 bases at V and 3 bases at J, with 5 bases in the middle. The length of the CDR3 is 13 residues. Germline V gene data show CDR1 as SGHDT and CDR2 as YYEEEE. The CDR3 loop is CASSLVQTDTQYF. The CDR3 coding sequence is TGTGCCAGCAGCTTGGTCCAGACAGATACGCAGTATTTT.

This sequence joins TRBV11-2 and TRBJ2-7; D unclear. With 1 base removed from V and 5 bases from J, the gap between germline ends came to 12 bases. Germline assignment: CDR1 SGHAT and CDR2 FQNNGV. The CDR3 has 14 residues. CDR3 sequence reads: CASSLVGWNHEQYF. Here the CDR3 DNA reads TGTGCCAGCAGCTTAGTGGGCTGGAACCACGAGCAGTACTTC.

V usage is TRBV9 and J usage is TRBJ1-2; no firm D call. CDR3 size: 14 residues. V was shortened by 3 bases and J by 1 base, with 10 bases between the two germline ends. The V gene's germline CDR1 is SGDLS and CDR2 YYNGEE. The CDR3 is CASSAFTVNYGYTF. CDR3 in DNA: TGTGCCAGCAGCGCCTTCACAGTTAACTATGGCTACACCTTC.

The chain uses TRBV29-1 and TRBJ2-1; 8 positions match TRBD1. V dropped 7 bases and J dropped 8; count of bases not matched to a gene: 13. Per the germline V gene, CDR1 is SQVTM and CDR2 is ANQGSEA. This CDR3 comprises 14 residues. As DNA, the CDR3 is TGCAGCGGCCTGGACAGGGTTTCCCATGATGAGCAGTTCTTC. Encoded protein: CSGLDRVSHDEQFF.

This clone showed up just once. This chain joins TRBV13 and TRBJ2-4; tentatively, D is TRBD2 (5 bases). Germline values: CDR1 PRHDT, CDR2 FYEKMQ (reference sequence). V was shortened by 3 bases and J by 2 bases, with 8 bases between the two germline ends. This CDR3 contains 14 residues. CDR3 in amino acids: CASSLSGSKNIQYF. In nucleotides, the CDR3 is TGTGCCAGCAGCTTGAGCGGCTCCAAAAACATTCAGTACTTC.

The chain uses TRBV5-4 and TRBJ2-7; a weak D match, TRBD2 (5 bases). The CDR3 consists of 15 residues. Trimming cost V 2 bases and J 6 bases, with 18 bases left between them. Germline assignment: CDR1 SGHNT and CDR2 YYREEE (reference sequence). The CDR3 coding sequence is TGTGCCAGCAGCTTTTCCGGACGGGGTTTGGGCGAGCAGTACTTC. Its protein is CASSFSGRGLGEQYF.

The rearrangement links TRBV9 to TRBJ1-2, with D possibly matching TRBD1 (5 bases). CDR1 and CDR2 (germline): SGDLS, YYNGEE. The CDR3 length is 14 residues. Trimming took off 1 base at V and 3 bases at J, with 10 bases between the two ends. The CDR3 DNA reads TGTGCCAGCAGCGTACGAGCCAGGGACTATGGCTACACCTTC. It encodes CASSVRARDYGYTF.

This rearrangement joins TRBV27 to TRBJ2-1, with D uncertain. The CDR3 contains 12 residues. The germline V and J ends were trimmed by 5 bases and 10 bases, with 12 bases remaining between them. Germline assignment: CDR1 MNHEY and CDR2 SMNVEV (reference sequence). DNA of the CDR3: TGTGCCAGCAGTCGGTGGGCCCACGAGCAGTTCTTC. It is translated as CASSRWAHEQFF.

In its sample, this clone ranks as medium-sized. The genes are TRBV4-2 and TRBJ2-4; D is unclear. The V end was cut by 1 base, the J end by 8 bases, with 15 bases between. The CDR3 spans 15 residues. The germline V gene has CDR1 LGHNA and CDR2 YNFKEQ. The CDR3 loop is CASSQAEASGDIQYF. DNA for the CDR3: TGTGCCAGCAGCCAAGCAGAGGCGAGTGGAGACATTCAGTACTTC.

The chain has TRBV7-3 and TRBJ2-1, with D possibly TRBD1 on 5 matching bases. Trimming cost V 5 bases and J 9 bases, with 20 bases left between them. In germline, CDR1 is SGHTA, CDR2 FQGTGA. The CDR3 runs to 15 residues. CDR3: CASSPKVGAFGEQFF. As DNA, the CDR3 is TGTGCCAGCAGCCCCAAGGTTGGGGCTTTTGGTGAGCAGTTCTTC.

This clone has a handful of counts. This CDR3 is CASSLQGAVADTQYF. In nucleotides, the CDR3 is TGTGCCAGCAGCTTACAGGGGGCGGTGGCAGATACGCAGTATTTT. The V call is TRBV7-2, the J call TRBJ2-3; TRBD1 matches 8 bases. Germline V gene lookup returns CDR1 SGHTA and CDR2 FQGNSA. The CDR3 covers 15 residues. The V segment lost 2 bases and the J segment 4 bases; nucleotides outside the gene matches: 5.

This clone was seen more than once but under ten times. The genes are TRBV18 and TRBJ1-6, with TRBD1 identical over 11 bases. The germline V gene has CDR1 KGHSH and CDR2 LQKENI. The CDR3 extends over 16 amino acids. V lost 0 bases to trimming and J lost 8 bases; unmatched junction nucleotides: 3. The CDR3 is CASSPPGGQGDSPLHF. The CDR3 bases are TGTGCCAGCTCACCACCTGGGGGACAGGGGGATTCACCCCTCCACTTT.

This clone was detected a few times. The genes are TRBV4-2 and TRBJ1-2, with no clear D. V was shortened by 7 bases and J by 7 bases, with 7 bases between the two germline ends. CDR3 length equals 10 residues. Per germline, CDR1 LGHNA and CDR2 YNFKEQ. The CDR3 DNA is TGTGCCAGCACCTTGTCTGGCTACACCTTC. It encodes CASTLSGYTF.

The chain joins TRBV13 to TRBJ1-1, with 9 positions matching TRBD1. V dropped 0 bases and J dropped 4; count of bases not matched to a gene: 0. CDR1 is PRHDT and CDR2 is FYEKMQ in the germline V gene (reference sequence). The CDR3 loop spans 14 amino acids. The CDR3 loop reads CASSLGDRGTEAFF. The CDR3 DNA reads TGTGCCAGCAGCTTAGGGGACAGGGGCACTGAAGCTTTCTTT.

V gene TRBV7-9 combines with J gene TRBJ2-1; 9 bases map to TRBD2. Per germline, CDR1 SEHNR and CDR2 FQNEAQ (reference sequence). This CDR3 region has 15 residues. V gave up 2 bases and J gave up 6 bases; unmatched junction bases: 5. The CDR3: CASSLSSGTSNEQFF. The DNA of the CDR3 is TGTGCCAGCAGCTTATCTAGCGGGACTAGCAATGAGCAGTTCTTC.

V usage is TRBV9 and J usage is TRBJ1-5; the D gene is possibly TRBD1 (5 bases). V was pared by 4 bases and J by 5 bases, with 19 bases between. This CDR3 contains 16 residues. CDR1 is SGDLS and CDR2 is YYNGEE in the germline V gene. The CDR3 sequence: CASSPSDRTGDQPQHF. CDR3 DNA sequence: TGTGCCAGCAGCCCAAGCGACAGAACTGGGGATCAGCCCCAGCATTTT.

CDR3 bases: TGTGCCAGCAGCCCGCAAGGCGGACCCGGGGTATGGCGCGGGGAGCTGTTTTTT. Translated, it gives CASSPQGGPGVWRGELFF. The chain combines TRBV27 with TRBJ2-2, with D possibly being TRBD2 (5 bases). This CDR3 is 18 amino acids long. CDR1 is MNHEY and CDR2 is SMNVEV in the germline V gene (reference sequence). V was pared by 6 bases and J by 7 bases, with 27 bases between.

The chain joins TRBV2 to TRBJ1-5; 7 nucleotides align to TRBD1. Germline CDR1 reads SNHLY; CDR2 reads FYNNEI. The trim removed 7 bases at V and 4 bases at J, leaving 7 bases unmatched. The CDR3 totals 14 residues. CDR3 nucleotides: TGTGCCAGCACAAATGACAGGGTTAATCAGCCCCAGCATTTT. Its translation: CASTNDRVNQPQHF.

The CDR3 bases are TGCGCCAGCAGCCAAGAACTAGCGGGAGGGCCAAGAGATACGCAGTATTTT. It yields the protein CASSQELAGGPRDTQYF. This chain uses TRBV4-3 with TRBJ2-3, with 13 bases aligning to TRBD2. J lost 5 bases, V lost 0 bases, and 5 bases had no gene match. CDR1 is LGHNA, CDR2 YSLEER, per germline. CDR3 length: 17 residues.

The chain uses TRBV6-4 and TRBJ2-3; tentatively, D is TRBD1 (6 bases). Germline V gene lookup returns CDR1 MRHNA and CDR2 SNTAGT. This CDR3 spans 15 amino acids. Trimming took off 10 bases at V and 2 bases at J, with 19 bases between the two ends. The CDR3 loop is CATSEGRDITDTQYF. The CDR3 DNA follows: TGTGCCACCTCCGAAGGACGGGACATCACAGATACGCAGTATTTT.

The chain combines TRBV5-1 with TRBJ1-1; D not resolved. With 4 bases removed from V and 4 bases from J, the gap between germline ends came to 11 bases. Germline lookup yields CDR1 SGHRS and CDR2 YFSETQ. The CDR3 length is 13 residues. The CDR3 protein is CASSITVGTEAFF. The CDR3 DNA sequence: TGCGCCAGCAGCATCACAGTTGGCACTGAAGCTTTCTTT.

V usage is TRBV7-8 and J usage is TRBJ1-5; 12 bases line up with TRBD1. The V and J ends lost 2 bases and 3 bases, in that order; junction bases with no gene match: 5. Looked up from germline, CDR1 is SGHVS and CDR2 is FQNEAQ. CDR3 size: 17 residues. CDR3 DNA: TGTGCCAGCAGCTTATACGGGACAGGGGGCGCCAATCAGCCCCAGCATTTT. Amino acids: CASSLYGTGGANQPQHF.

This rearrangement joins TRBV14 to TRBJ2-3; TRBD1 matches at 7 bases. The CDR3 runs to 16 residues. CDR1 SGHDN and CDR2 FVKESK come from the germline V gene. The V and J ends lost 4 bases and 2 bases, in that order; junction bases with no gene match: 9. CDR3 in amino acids: CASSRRDSRFTDTQYF. DNA of the CDR3: TGTGCCAGCAGCCGCCGGGACAGCCGTTTCACAGATACGCAGTATTTT.

The gene calls are TRBV7-9 and TRBJ2-7; 12 nucleotides agree with TRBD2. Germline-derived CDR1 and CDR2 are SEHNR and FQNEAQ (reference sequence). J gave up 3 bases and V 4 bases, and 1 base lay outside the gene matches. CDR3 length: 14 amino acids. The CDR3 reads CASSSTSGGYEQYF. The CDR3, as DNA: TGTGCCAGCAGCTCGACTAGCGGGGGCTACGAGCAGTACTTC.

The chain combines TRBV5-8 with TRBJ1-5, with 7 bases aligning to TRBD1. Germline CDR1 is SGHTS and CDR2 is YDEGEE. Losses at the gene ends were 2 bases for V and 6 bases for J; bases not matched to a gene: 5. There are 14 residues in the CDR3. CDR3 sequence: CASSFTGVGQPQHF. CDR3 nucleotide sequence: TGTGCCAGCAGCTTTACAGGGGTCGGTCAGCCCCAGCATTTT.